Below, 23 T cell receptor beta chains from the same sample are listed, as sequenced in a study of Ad26.COV2.S vaccination and SARS-CoV-2 variants. Data came from immunoSEQ multiplex PCR; TCRdb stores just in-frame clones and leaves some out. The data contain approximately 500,000 clones, roughly 89% of them seen just once; the ten biggest clones take up 9.5% to 15%. Stated treatment: roughly 20 received Ad26.COV2.S at low or high dose, single or two shots; roughly 5 received placebo; per-sample allocation not given. Material that was analyzed had been drawn on day 63 after the first vaccine or placebo injection. Sequencing used peripheral blood, obtained in a trial of Ad26.COV2.S vaccine versus placebo. The receptors originated from a person aged 18-60 years who received the Ad26.COV2.S COVID-19 vaccine or a placebo.

The chain links TRBV28 to TRBJ1-4; D call uncertain. This CDR3 region has 14 residues. V was clipped by 6 bases and J by 0 bases, with 8 bases between them. The germline CDR1 and CDR2 sequences are MDHEN and SYDVKM. This CDR3 is CASSSVATNEKLFF. The CDR3 DNA reads as TGTGCCAGCAGCTCGGTCGCAACTAATGAAAAACTGTTTTTT.

The chain carries TRBV2 and TRBJ1-4, with TRBD1 matching 8 bases. CDR1 and CDR2 from the germline V gene are SNHLY and FYNNEI. Trimming removed 4 bases from V and 5 bases from J; junction bases left unmatched: 12. CDR3 size: 17 residues. The CDR3: CASSGDLLGTGNEKLFF. DNA of the CDR3: TGTGCCAGCAGTGGGGACTTGTTGGGGACAGGAAATGAAAAACTGTTTTTT.

The gene calls are TRBV7-2 and TRBJ1-1; no clear D gene. The CDR3 has 14 residues. Trimming took off 5 bases at V and 2 bases at J, with 12 bases between the two ends. CDR1 and CDR2 (germline): SGHTA, FQGNSA. CDR3 region: CASSPAGRNTEAFF. DNA for the CDR3: TGTGCCAGCAGCCCAGCGGGGAGAAACACTGAAGCTTTCTTT.

This chain links TRBV6-5 with TRBJ2-1, with unresolved D. In germline, CDR1 is MNHEY, CDR2 SVGAGI. The CDR3 runs 12 residues. V was pared by 6 bases and J by 7 bases, with 10 bases between. The CDR3 loop is CASSPGWNEQFF. DNA of the CDR3: TGTGCCAGCAGCCCCGGATGGAATGAGCAGTTCTTC.

This chain joins TRBV7-6 and TRBJ2-1; tentative D call: TRBD2 (5 bases). CDR3 length equals 16 residues. In germline, CDR1 is SGHVS, CDR2 FNYEAQ. V was pared by 4 bases and J by 4 bases, with 17 bases between. The CDR3 DNA is TGTGCCAGCAGCTCATCTAGCTCTGGGCGTTACAATGAGCAGTTCTTC. Encoded protein: CASSSSSSGRYNEQFF. Full variable domain (outside the CDR3, taken from reference TRBV7-6 and TRBJ2-1): GAGVSQSPRYKVTKRGQDVALRCDPISGHVSLYWYRQALGQGPEFLTYFNYEAQQDKSGLPNDRFSAERPEGSISTLTIQRTEQRDSAMYRCASSSSSSGRYNEQFFGPGTRLTVL.

The chain is built from TRBV27 and TRBJ2-1; unclear D gene. The CDR3 has 15 amino acids. Germline V CDR1 and CDR2: MNHEY, SMNVEV (reference sequence). V lost 6 bases and J 7 bases, leaving 19 bases between the germline ends. DNA for the CDR3: TGTGCCAGCAGACGGCTAGGGTATGGCTTGAATGAGCAGTTCTTC. It encodes CASRRLGYGLNEQFF.

The chain combines TRBV18 with TRBJ2-1; TRBD1 agrees at 12 bases. V was clipped by 3 bases and J by 7 bases; unmatched bases: 4. Germline V gene lookup returns CDR1 KGHSH and CDR2 LQKENI. The CDR3 has 15 residues. The CDR3 loop is CASSPGQGAWNEQFF. CDR3 coding DNA: TGTGCCAGCTCACCGGGACAGGGGGCGTGGAATGAGCAGTTCTTC. Full variable domain (remainder filled in from reference TRBV18 and TRBJ2-1): NAGVMQNPRHLVRRRGQEARLRCSPMKGHSHVYWYRQLPEEGLKFMVYLQKENIIDESGMPKERFSAEFPKEGPSILRIQQVVRGDSAAYFCASSPGQGAWNEQFFGPGTRLTVL.

Notes on this clone: This sample includes further DNA sequences coding for the same CDR3. The chain couples TRBV10-3 to TRBJ1-2; D is uncertain. The germline V gene has CDR1 ENHRY and CDR2 SYGVKD. The CDR3 has 11 amino acids. Trimming took 0 bases from V and 8 from J, leaving 4 bases between them. The CDR3 bases are TGTGCCATCAGTGAGTCTTACGGCTACACCTTC. This gives the protein CAISESYGYTF.

The CDR3 region has the DNA TGCAGCGCCGGACTAGGGGTATTGCGGCAGTTCTTC. Translating it yields CSAGLGVLRQFF. This sequence joins TRBV29-1 and TRBJ2-1, with TRBD2 matching 7 bases. The CDR3 covers 12 residues. Per germline, CDR1 SQVTM and CDR2 ANQGSEA. Trimming cost V 7 bases and J 12 bases; bases outside gene matches: 12.

The gene calls are TRBV7-9 and TRBJ2-5; D might be TRBD2 (5 bases). Trimming stripped 5 bases from V and 5 bases from J, with 18 bases between. The CDR3 spans 15 residues. The V gene's germline CDR1 is SEHNR and CDR2 FQNEAQ (reference sequence). CDR3 sequence: CASSHGVGLVETQYF. The CDR3 DNA reads as TGTGCCAGCAGCCACGGGGTGGGTTTAGTGGAGACCCAGTACTTC.

This chain joins TRBV9 and TRBJ1-4, with TRBD1 as a possible D gene (5 bases). V shed 0 bases and J shed 8 bases, with 17 bases lying between them. This CDR3 has 16 residues. Looked up from germline, CDR1 is SGDLS and CDR2 is YYNGEE. In DNA, the CDR3 is TGTGCCAGCAGCGTAGAACCCGGACCAGGGTGGGAAAAACTGTTTTTT. This codes for CASSVEPGPGWEKLFF.

The chain couples TRBV7-9 to TRBJ2-1; weak D call: TRBD1 (6 bases). Germline CDR1 is SEHNR and CDR2 is FQNEAQ (reference sequence). The CDR3 is made up of 15 amino acids. Trimming cost V 1 base and J 4 bases, with 11 bases left between them. The CDR3 loop is CASSLGQVSYNEQFF. DNA of the CDR3: TGTGCCAGCAGCTTAGGACAGGTTTCGTACAATGAGCAGTTCTTC.

V usage is TRBV6-2 or TRBV6-3 and J usage is TRBJ2-5; the match to TRBD2 covers 8 bases. V shed 4 bases and J 2 bases; nucleotides not matched to a gene: 3. CDR1 is MNHEY, CDR2 SVGEGT, per germline. CDR3 length: 14 residues. The DNA of the CDR3 is TGTGCCAGCAGTTTTAGCGGGACACAAGAGACCCAGTACTTC. It yields the protein CASSFSGTQETQYF.

The rearrangement joins TRBV7-9 to TRBJ2-1, with D possibly being TRBD1 (5 bases). Per the germline V gene, CDR1 is SEHNR and CDR2 is FQNEAQ (reference sequence). V lost 7 bases, J lost 5 bases, and 21 bases lay in between. This CDR3 is built from 16 residues. CDR3 sequence (DNA): TGTGCCAGCACCTCGGGTGCAGGGATAGTTAACAATGAGCAGTTCTTC. Protein: CASTSGAGIVNNEQFF.

The CDR3 DNA is TGTGCCAGCAGTGGGCCACCTTTTTGGGCGACGGACGGCTACACCTTC. Its translation: CASSGPPFWATDGYTF. The chain joins TRBV2 to TRBJ1-2; D not resolved. There are 16 residues in the CDR3. V was trimmed by 4 bases and J by 8 bases, leaving 23 bases between them. Germline values: CDR1 SNHLY, CDR2 FYNNEI.

J is TRBJ1-4 and V is TRBV30; 9 nucleotides match TRBD1. After removal of 1 base from V and 10 bases from J, the junction contained 13 bases not matched to a gene. Germline V gene lookup returns CDR1 GTSNPN and CDR2 SVGIG (reference sequence). CDR3 length: 16 residues. DNA of the CDR3: TGTGCCTGGAGTGCGCAAACCGGGACAGGGTACGGAAAACTGTTTTTT. Translation: CAWSAQTGTGYGKLFF.

The chain couples TRBV28 to TRBJ2-2; D ambiguous. The germline gives CDR1 MDHEN, CDR2 SYDVKM. The V and J ends lost 1 base and 5 bases respectively, with 11 bases between them. This CDR3 region has 15 residues. CDR3 sequence reads: CASSLSGSRTGELFF. Here the CDR3 DNA reads TGTGCCAGCAGTTTATCCGGGTCTAGAACCGGGGAGCTGTTTTTT.

The chain recombines TRBV6-2 or TRBV6-3 with TRBJ2-7; 9 bases agree with TRBD2. V lost 3 bases to trimming and J lost 2 bases; unmatched junction nucleotides: 14. CDR3 length equals 18 residues. The V gene's germline CDR1 is MNHEY and CDR2 SVGEGT. This chain's CDR3 is CASSYLYRVAGDPYEQYF. In DNA, the CDR3 is TGTGCCAGCAGTTATCTGTACAGAGTAGCGGGAGACCCCTACGAGCAGTACTTC.

The chain recombines TRBV7-2 with TRBJ1-5; 7 bases fit TRBD1. Per the germline V gene, CDR1 is SGHTA and CDR2 is FQGNSA. The CDR3 is 14 amino acids. V lost 4 bases and J lost 5; bases outside the gene matches: 5. CDR3 nucleotide sequence: TGTGCCAGCAGCTCACAGGGGTCGGATCAGCCCCAGCATTTT. Encoded protein: CASSSQGSDQPQHF.

This chain uses TRBV30 with TRBJ2-7, with D unclear. V was clipped by 0 bases and J by 0 bases, with 12 bases between them. This CDR3 is built from 15 residues. The V gene's germline CDR1 is GTSNPN and CDR2 SVGIG (reference sequence). The CDR3 sequence is CAWSVPHPGSYEQYF. The CDR3 region has the DNA TGTGCCTGGAGTGTACCCCACCCCGGCTCCTACGAGCAGTACTTC.

The genes are TRBV6-2 or TRBV6-3 and TRBJ1-1; 9 positions agree with TRBD1. Looked up from germline, CDR1 is MNHEY and CDR2 is SVGEGT. The CDR3 runs to 16 residues. V lost 6 bases and J lost 0; bases outside the gene matches: 8. CDR3 bases: TGTGCCAGCAGCCTACACGGGACAGGGATGAACACTGAAGCTTTCTTT. It specifies CASSLHGTGMNTEAFF.

The sample holds one count of this clone. The chain links TRBV6-6 to TRBJ1-5, with a tentative D call TRBD1 (5 bases). Germline assignment: CDR1 MNHNY and CDR2 SVGAGI (reference sequence). This CDR3 is 15 amino acids long. The V gene lost 2 bases and the J gene lost 5 bases, with 13 bases spanning the gap. This CDR3 reads CASSYDWGGDQPQHF. The DNA for the CDR3 is TGTGCCAGCAGTTACGACTGGGGAGGGGATCAGCCCCAGCATTTT.

The genes are TRBV5-6 and TRBJ2-5; TRBD1 matches at 8 bases. Germline trimming cut 4 bases from V and 2 bases from J; bases unmatched to any gene: 4. CDR1 and CDR2 from the germline V gene are SGHDT and YYEEEE. The length of the CDR3 is 14 residues. CDR3 sequence: CASSRRGRQETQYF. CDR3 DNA sequence: TGTGCCAGCAGCCGCAGGGGGCGGCAAGAGACCCAGTACTTC. Full variable domain (missing parts from reference TRBV5-6 and TRBJ2-5): DAGVTQSPTHLIKTRGQQVTLRCSPKSGHDTVSWYQQALGQGPQFIFQYYEEEERQRGNFPDRFSGHQFPNYSSELNVNALLLGDSALYLCASSRRGRQETQYFGPGTRLLVL.